The sequence of this TCR beta chain was determined in a study of blood T cell repertoires in COVID-19 (dated by TCRdb to the early 2020s). In terms of the full investigation: Samples from collaborators originated in the United States, Italy and Spain and spanned both the acute and convalescent phases of COVID-19. The material from the prospective study consisted of cDNA or gDNA derived from T cells, B-cell-depleted T cells, or PBMCs. The dataset comprised deeply sampled blood TCRbeta repertoires from subjects exposed to, actively infected with, or recovered from COVID-19. The repertoires were made available in a free public database intended to serve as a resource for research on the immune response to SARS-CoV-2. The samples were drawn from two sources: the first 160 participants of the ongoing ImmuneRACE study, and fewer than 1,500 subjects contributed by 6 global collaborators. A de-identified subject ID, COVID-19 status, age in years and sex were almost always included in the sample metadata. Where available, HLA class I and class II types were taken from metadata supplied by the sample provider and were not determined by assay-based typing.

The research as a whole found: The amount of clinical and demographic metadata varied by source and participant and was provided uncurated.

About this clone itself: The antigen it binds to is not known. Base quality data are lacking; no much larger clone is found one base away.

Each collaborating institution followed its own protocols to collect whole blood in K2EDTA tubes. Collaborator samples were shipped for TCRbeta analysis as frozen whole blood, isolated PBMCs, or DNA extracted from either sample type. The immunoSEQ Assay, a bias-controlled multiplex PCR, was used to amplify TCRbeta CDR3 regions from genomic DNA. The original pipeline was this. The number of nucleated cells in each sample was estimated from the amplification of reference gene primers within the assay. To quantify the absolute abundance of each unique TCRbeta CDR3 rearrangement, sequence reads were collapsed and filtered. For each sample, productive Simpson clonality was calculated as the square root of Simpson's diversity index across productive rearrangements. TCRdb provides this immuneACCESS table in a form limited to in-frame rearrangements. Some clones are lacking; in checked studies, under half of them reflect an unresolved V gene, and why the rest are absent is not known. The D gene and trimming were derived from the DNA, and the V and J assignments and clone size from that table. This sample lists around 250,000 clones; roughly 80% were detected once. The top ten hold less than 3.5% of the sample.

For this chain, trimming is 6 bases at the V end and 4 bases at the J end, and the number of junction bases without a gene match is 7. The CDR3 sequence holds 15 residues, the cysteine and phenylalanine included. Only the CDR3 DNA is retained, 45 bases long and in frame from the first base. From the germline V gene, CDR1 is SNHLY and CDR2 is FYNNEI. Sequenced input: peripheral blood. This TCR was recovered from a woman aged 18-29 years with acute or convalescent COVID-19. The sequence is built from TRBV2 and TRBJ1-1, with 11 bases aligning to TRBD1. The CDR3 region has the sequence CASSGQGAGSTEAFF. The base sequence is TGTGCCAGCAGCGGACAGGGGGCTGGTAGCACTGAAGCTTTCTTT.